A few counts support the clone carrying this T cell receptor beta chain. Antigen: not known. The sorted Tregs were CD4+CD25+CD127-/low cells. Findings and caveats of the study: The larger-cohort validation was restricted to a single TCR beta V-J rearrangement rather than whole repertoires. Tumor memory CD4+ T cell TCR gene usage clustered with blood and lymph node memory CD4+ cells and lymph node naive CD4+ cells. Greatest tumor Treg TCR overlap was with tumor naive CD4+ cells.

Full-length variable regions came from constant-region reverse primers plus semi-nested Nested Universal Primer A PCR. MiXCR, applied by TCRdb to the 5' RACE reads, yields one record per CDR3 protein. The repertoire holds roughly 45,000 distinct CDR3 sequences, with about 20% as singletons. The germline gives CDR1 LNHNV, CDR2 YYDKDF (reference sequence). Unmatched junction bases numbered 12, after V lost 3 bases and J lost 7 bases. The length of the CDR3 is 16 residues. The receptor was derived from a female donor with breast cancer. Sequenced input: Tregs sorted from blood. The chain recombines TRBV15 with TRBJ2-7, with 10 bases that match TRBD2. CDR3 sequence (DNA): TGTGCCACCAGCAGGGAAGCGGGAGGGCGAATGGGGGAGCAGTACTTC. Encoded protein: CATSREAGGRMGEQYF.